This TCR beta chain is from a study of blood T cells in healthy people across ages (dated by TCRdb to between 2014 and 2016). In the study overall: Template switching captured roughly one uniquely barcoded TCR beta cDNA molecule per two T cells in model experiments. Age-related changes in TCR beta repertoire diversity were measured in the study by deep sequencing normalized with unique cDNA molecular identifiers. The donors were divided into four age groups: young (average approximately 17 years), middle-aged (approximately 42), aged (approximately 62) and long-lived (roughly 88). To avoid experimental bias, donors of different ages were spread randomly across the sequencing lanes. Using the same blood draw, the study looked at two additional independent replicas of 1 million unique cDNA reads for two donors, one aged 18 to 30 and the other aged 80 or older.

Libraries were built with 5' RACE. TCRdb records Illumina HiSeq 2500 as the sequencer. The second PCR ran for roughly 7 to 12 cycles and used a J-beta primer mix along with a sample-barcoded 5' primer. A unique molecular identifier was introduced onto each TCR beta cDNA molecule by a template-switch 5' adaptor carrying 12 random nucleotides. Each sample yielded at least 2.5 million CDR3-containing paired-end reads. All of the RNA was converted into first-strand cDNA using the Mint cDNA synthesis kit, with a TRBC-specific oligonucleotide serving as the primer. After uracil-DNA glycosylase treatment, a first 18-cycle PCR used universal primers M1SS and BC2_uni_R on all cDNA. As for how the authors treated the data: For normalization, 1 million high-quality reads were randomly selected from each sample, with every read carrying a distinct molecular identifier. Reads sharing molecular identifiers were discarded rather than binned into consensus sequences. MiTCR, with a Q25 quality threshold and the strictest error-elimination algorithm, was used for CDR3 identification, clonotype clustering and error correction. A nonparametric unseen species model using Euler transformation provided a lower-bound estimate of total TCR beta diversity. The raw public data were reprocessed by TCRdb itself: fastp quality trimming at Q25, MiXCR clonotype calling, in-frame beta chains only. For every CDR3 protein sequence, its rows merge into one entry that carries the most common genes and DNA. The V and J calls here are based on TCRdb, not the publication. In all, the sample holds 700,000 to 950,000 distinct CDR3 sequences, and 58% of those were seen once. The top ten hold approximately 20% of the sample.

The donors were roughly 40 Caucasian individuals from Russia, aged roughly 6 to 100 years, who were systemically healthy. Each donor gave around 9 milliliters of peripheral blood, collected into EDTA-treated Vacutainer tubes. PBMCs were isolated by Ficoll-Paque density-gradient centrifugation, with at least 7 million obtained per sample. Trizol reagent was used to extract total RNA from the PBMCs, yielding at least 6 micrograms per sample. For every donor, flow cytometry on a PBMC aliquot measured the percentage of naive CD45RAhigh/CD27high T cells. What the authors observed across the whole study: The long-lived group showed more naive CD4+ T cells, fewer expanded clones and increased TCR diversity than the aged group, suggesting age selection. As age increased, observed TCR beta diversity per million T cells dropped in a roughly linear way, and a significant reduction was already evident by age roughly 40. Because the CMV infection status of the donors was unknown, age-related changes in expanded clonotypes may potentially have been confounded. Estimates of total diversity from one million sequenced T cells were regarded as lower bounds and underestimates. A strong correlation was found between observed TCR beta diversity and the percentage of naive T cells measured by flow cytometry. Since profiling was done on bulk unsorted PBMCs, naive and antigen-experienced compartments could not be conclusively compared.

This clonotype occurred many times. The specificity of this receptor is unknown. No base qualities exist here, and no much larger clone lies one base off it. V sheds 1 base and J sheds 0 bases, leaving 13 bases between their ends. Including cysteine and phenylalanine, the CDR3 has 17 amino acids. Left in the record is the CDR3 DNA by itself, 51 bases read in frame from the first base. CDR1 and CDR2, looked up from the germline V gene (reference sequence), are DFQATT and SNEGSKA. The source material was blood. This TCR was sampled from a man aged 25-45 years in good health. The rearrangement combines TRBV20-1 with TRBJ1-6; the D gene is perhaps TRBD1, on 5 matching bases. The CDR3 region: CSARGGTGSSYNSPLHF. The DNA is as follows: TGCAGTGCTAGAGGCGGGACTGGGAGCTCCTATAATTCACCCCTCCACTTT.